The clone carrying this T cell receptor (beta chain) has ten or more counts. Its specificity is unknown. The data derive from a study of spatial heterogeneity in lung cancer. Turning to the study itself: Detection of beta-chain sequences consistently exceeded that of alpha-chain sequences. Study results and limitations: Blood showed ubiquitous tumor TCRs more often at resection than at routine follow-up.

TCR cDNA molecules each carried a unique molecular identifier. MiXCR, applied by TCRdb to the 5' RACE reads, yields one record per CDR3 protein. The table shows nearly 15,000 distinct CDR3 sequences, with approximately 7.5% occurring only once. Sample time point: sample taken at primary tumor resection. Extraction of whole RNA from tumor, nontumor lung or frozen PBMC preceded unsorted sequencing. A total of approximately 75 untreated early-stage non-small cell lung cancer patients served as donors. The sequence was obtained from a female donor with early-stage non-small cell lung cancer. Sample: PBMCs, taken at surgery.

The CDR3 coding sequence is TGTGCCAGCAGCTTAGGCAGGTTTGTGAACACTGAAGCTTTCTTT. Translating it yields CASSLGRFVNTEAFF. The J gene is TRBJ1-1, the V gene TRBV7-2, with D unresolved. V was clipped by 1 base and J by 0 bases, with 9 bases between them. The CDR3 length is 15 residues. Per germline, CDR1 SGHTA and CDR2 FQGNSA.